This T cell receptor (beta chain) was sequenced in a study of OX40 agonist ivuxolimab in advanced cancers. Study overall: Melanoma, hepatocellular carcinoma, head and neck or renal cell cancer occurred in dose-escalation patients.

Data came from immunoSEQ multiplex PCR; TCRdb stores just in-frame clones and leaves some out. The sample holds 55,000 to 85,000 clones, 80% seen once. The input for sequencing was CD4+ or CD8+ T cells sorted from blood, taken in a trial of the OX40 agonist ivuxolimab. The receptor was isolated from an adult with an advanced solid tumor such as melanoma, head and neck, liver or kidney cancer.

CDR3 sequence reads: CASILEGEIGYTF. The CDR3 coding sequence is TGTGCCAGCATCCTCGAAGGGGAGATTGGCTACACCTTC. The gene calls are TRBV2 and TRBJ1-2, with D perhaps TRBD1 (5 bases). V was cut by 7 bases and J by 7 bases, with 16 bases left in between. CDR1 is SNHLY, CDR2 FYNNEI, per germline. CDR3 length: 13 residues.